The text below deals with one TCR beta chain. These data belong to a study of shared T cell receptors in the human thymus. The V gene's germline CDR1 is SGHNT and CDR2 YYREEE (reference sequence). This CDR3 is built from 17 residues. The V end lost 5 bases, the J end lost 0 bases, and 20 bases lay between the germline ends. TCRdb's copy holds only in-frame clones and misses some; the assay was immunoSEQ multiplex PCR. The sample holds around 730,000 clones, roughly 88% seen once. The same sample was also studied in work on human thymus T cells. This second report adds: Corrective surgery for congenital heart defects was being performed on the healthy Finnish infants who were the donors. Thymus tissue was removed during corrective cardiac surgery. An apparent bias in V and J gene usage was seen in thymic and blood repertoires. Thymic repertoires overlap heavily among unrelated individuals, related research has reported.

This sequence originates from a girl under three years old with a congenital heart defect. The rearrangement links TRBV5-4 to TRBJ1-1; maybe TRBD1 (6 bases). The sample comprised thymocytes. The CDR3 is CASSCGGPGVMNTEAFF. Here the CDR3 DNA reads TGTGCCAGCAGTTGTGGGGGCCCGGGCGTCATGAACACTGAAGCTTTCTTT.